These T cell receptor beta chains were read from a single sample in a study of OX40 agonist ivuxolimab in advanced cancers. This table comes from immunoSEQ multiplex PCR, and its TCRdb copy is limited to in-frame clones, with some not included. The data show approximately 30,000 clones, with approximately 80% seen just once and approximately 1.3% held by the top ten. The material sequenced was CD4+ or CD8+ T cells sorted from blood, taken in a trial of the OX40 agonist ivuxolimab. Receptors originate from an adult with an advanced solid tumor such as melanoma, head and neck, liver or kidney cancer. The CDR3 runs from the conserved cysteine through the conserved F or W. A D gene is named only where the DNA matches it firmly. Clone size, where shown, is once, few, many, or a class for clones that have expanded.

clone size: .; V gene: TRBV7-6; J gene: TRBJ2-2; CDR3 length: 16; D gene: .; CDR3 DNA: TGTGCCAGCAGCTCCCAGGGATCGGGGAACACCGGGGAGCTGTTTTTT; CDR3 protein: CASSSQGSGNTGELFF
clone size: once; V gene: TRBV18; J gene: TRBJ2-1; CDR3 length: 16; D gene: TRBD2; CDR3 DNA: TGTGCCAGCTCACCTTCAGCGGCTAGCGGCGTAGATGAGCAGTTCTTC; CDR3 protein: CASSPSAASGVDEQFF
clone size: .; V gene: TRBV18; J gene: TRBJ1-2; CDR3 length: 14; D gene: .; CDR3 DNA: TGTGCCAGCTCACCACCTTGGACAGACAATGGCTACACCTTC; CDR3 protein: CASSPPWTDNGYTF
clone size: .; V gene: TRBV10-3; J gene: TRBJ2-7; CDR3 length: 12; D gene: TRBD1; CDR3 DNA: TGTGCCATCGGGCCGACAGGGTCCGAGCAGTACTTC; CDR3 protein: CAIGPTGSEQYF
clone size: .; V gene: TRBV14; J gene: TRBJ2-5; CDR3 length: 12; D gene: .; CDR3 DNA: TGTGCCAGCAGCCAAGACTCTGTGACCCAGTACTTC; CDR3 protein: CASSQDSVTQYF
clone size: .; V gene: TRBV28; J gene: TRBJ2-7; CDR3 length: 16; D gene: TRBD2; CDR3 DNA: TGTGCCAGCAGCTTCACCCTAGCGGGCCTCTCCTACGAGCAGTACTTC; CDR3 protein: CASSFTLAGLSYEQYF
clone size: .; V gene: TRBV10-3; J gene: TRBJ2-3; CDR3 length: 22; D gene: TRBD2; CDR3 DNA: TGTGCCATCGGACAGGGCATCACTAGCGGGAGGGGGGGGATTTGGCTGACAGATACGCAGTATTTT; CDR3 protein: CAIGQGITSGRGGIWLTDTQYF
clone size: .; V gene: TRBV18; J gene: TRBJ2-5; CDR3 length: 16; D gene: TRBD2; CDR3 DNA: TGTGCCAGCTCCGCTGAACGGGGGGGGGCACGAGAGACCCAGTACTTC; CDR3 protein: CASSAERGGARETQYF
clone size: .; V gene: TRBV7-3; J gene: TRBJ2-3; CDR3 length: 16; D gene: .; CDR3 DNA: TGTGCCAGCAGCTTACAACCGGGCGGGAGCACAGATACGCAGTATTTT; CDR3 protein: CASSLQPGGSTDTQYF
clone size: .; V gene: TRBV6-1; J gene: TRBJ2-7; CDR3 length: 11; D gene: .; CDR3 DNA: TGTGCCAGCAGTGAACTAGCCGAGCAGTACTTC; CDR3 protein: CASSELAEQYF
clone size: .; V gene: TRBV6-5; J gene: TRBJ1-6; CDR3 length: 14; D gene: .; CDR3 DNA: TGTGCCAGCAACACCCAGGAGTATAATTCACCCCTCCACTTT; CDR3 protein: CASNTQEYNSPLHF
clone size: .; V gene: TRBV18; J gene: TRBJ2-7; CDR3 length: 16; D gene: .; CDR3 DNA: TGTGCCAGCTCACGATACCCGGTTCAGGGTCTACGCGAGCAGTACTTC; CDR3 protein: CASSRYPVQGLREQYF
clone size: .; V gene: TRBV6-5; J gene: TRBJ1-5; CDR3 length: 14; D gene: TRBD1; CDR3 DNA: TGTGCCAGCAGTTACTTAGGGGGCTCTCAGCCCCAGCATTTT; CDR3 protein: CASSYLGGSQPQHF
clone size: .; V gene: TRBV2; J gene: TRBJ1-1; CDR3 length: 14; D gene: TRBD1; CDR3 DNA: TGTGCCAGCAGCGGCCAGGGGGAGTGGACTGAAGCTTTCTTT; CDR3 protein: CASSGQGEWTEAFF
clone size: .; V gene: TRBV29-1; J gene: TRBJ2-2; CDR3 length: 15; D gene: .; CDR3 DNA: TGCAGCGTGACTGGGGGGCCTCTGAACACCGGGGAGCTGTTTTTT; CDR3 protein: CSVTGGPLNTGELFF
clone size: .; V gene: TRBV5-1; J gene: TRBJ1-1; CDR3 length: 13; D gene: .; CDR3 DNA: TGCGCCAGCAGCCCATACAGGACTAATGAAGCTTTCTTT; CDR3 protein: CASSPYRTNEAFF
clone size: .; V gene: TRBV9; J gene: TRBJ2-7; CDR3 length: 12; D gene: .; CDR3 DNA: TGTGCCAGCAGCGCAGGGGGGTACGAGCAGTACTTC; CDR3 protein: CASSAGGYEQYF
clone size: .; V gene: TRBV10-3; J gene: TRBJ1-1; CDR3 length: 14; D gene: TRBD1; CDR3 DNA: TGTGCCATCAGCCTGACAGGGTCTAACACTGAAGCTTTCTTT; CDR3 protein: CAISLTGSNTEAFF
clone size: .; V gene: TRBV30; J gene: TRBJ1-4; CDR3 length: 14; D gene: .; CDR3 DNA: TGTGCCTCCAAATTCTCAGGGGCTGGCGAAAAACTGTTTTTT; CDR3 protein: CASKFSGAGEKLFF
clone size: .; V gene: TRBV7-8; J gene: TRBJ1-1; CDR3 length: 14; D gene: .; CDR3 DNA: TGTGCCAGCAGCTTAAGTAGGCAGATCACTGAAGCTTTCTTT; CDR3 protein: CASSLSRQITEAFF
clone size: .; V gene: TRBV2; J gene: TRBJ1-6; CDR3 length: 16; D gene: .; CDR3 DNA: TGTGCCAGCATTCTTGTATCTAGGGGGACGGATTCACCCCTCCACTTT; CDR3 protein: CASILVSRGTDSPLHF
clone size: .; V gene: TRBV28; J gene: TRBJ1-4; CDR3 length: 15; D gene: TRBD1; CDR3 DNA: TGTGCCAGCAGCCCGACAGGGAGAACTAATGAAAAACTGTTTTTT; CDR3 protein: CASSPTGRTNEKLFF
clone size: .; V gene: TRBV7-2; J gene: TRBJ2-3; CDR3 length: 13; D gene: .; CDR3 DNA: TGTGCCAGCAGCTTGGAGATATCGGATACGCAGTATTTT; CDR3 protein: CASSLEISDTQYF
clone size: .; V gene: TRBV19; J gene: TRBJ1-6; CDR3 length: 16; D gene: TRBD1; CDR3 DNA: TGTGCCAGTAGTATAGACGTGACAGGGTTCGGGTCACCCCTCCACTTT; CDR3 protein: CASSIDVTGFGSPLHF
clone size: .; V gene: TRBV9; J gene: TRBJ2-5; CDR3 length: 15; D gene: .; CDR3 DNA: TGTGCCAGCAGCGTTGGGCAGCTTGTATCAGAGACCCAGTACTTC; CDR3 protein: CASSVGQLVSETQYF
clone size: .; V gene: TRBV29-1; J gene: TRBJ2-2; CDR3 length: 15; D gene: TRBD2; CDR3 DNA: TGCAGCGCCAATGGGAGGGGCTCGAACACCGGGGAGCTGTTTTTT; CDR3 protein: CSANGRGSNTGELFF
clone size: .; V gene: TRBV10-3; J gene: TRBJ2-5; CDR3 length: 15; D gene: TRBD2; CDR3 DNA: TGTGCCATCAGGTCGGCTAGCGGGGGGGAGGAGACCCAGTACTTC; CDR3 protein: CAIRSASGGEETQYF
clone size: .; V gene: TRBV5-1; J gene: TRBJ1-5; CDR3 length: 16; D gene: TRBD1; CDR3 DNA: TGCGCCAGCAGCTTGAATCCGGGACAGATTGATCAGCCCCAGCATTTT; CDR3 protein: CASSLNPGQIDQPQHF
clone size: .; V gene: TRBV9; J gene: TRBJ2-5; CDR3 length: 14; D gene: .; CDR3 DNA: TGTGCCAGCAGCGTAGGTCAGGCGGGTGAGACCCAGTACTTC; CDR3 protein: CASSVGQAGETQYF